The entry below gives a single T cell receptor (beta chain) sequence along with its context. This record belongs to a study of T cells expressing NK-cell markers. On the study more broadly: Beta-chain profiling covered CD3+CD56+NKG2C+, CD3+CD56+NKG2C- and CD3+CD56-NKG2C+ sorted subsets.

TCRdb reprocessed the 5' RACE reads, with one entry per CDR3 protein and no DNA. In total, the table holds around 260,000 distinct CDR3 sequences. The sample consisted of blood T cells: a sorted CD56 or NKG2C T cell subset, CD4+ or CD8+ T cells, or bulk PBMC T cells (not recorded which). The clonotype comes from a woman between 18 and 70 years old in good health.

CDR3 sequence: CASSSAHGTGELFF. This chain connects TRBV7-2 to TRBJ2-2; TCRdb outputs TRBD1, but without DNA this stays unchecked. The CDR3 is 14 amino acids. CDR1 is SGHTA and CDR2 is FQGNSA in the germline V gene.